A single sample gave rise to the 17 T cell receptor beta chains below, sequenced in a study of T cells in Graves' hyperthyroidism and ophthalmopathy. Regions amplified from RNA transcripts were the TCR beta CDR3 regions. First-round RT-PCR with HTBI primers amplified the TCR CDR3 region. Each CDR3 protein is one row after TCRdb ran MiXCR on the multiplex PCR reads. The sample lists about 380,000 distinct CDR3 sequences, under 20% occurring once. Sequencing was carried out using blood. The receptor set was obtained from a man aged 18 to 35 with Graves' ophthalmopathy.

This clonotype was found a few times. J is TRBJ1-3 and V is TRBV5-1; D unresolved. The ends were cut back, 4 bases at V and 0 bases at J, with 8 bases in the middle. The germline V gene encodes CDR1 SGHRS and CDR2 YFSETQ. CDR3 length equals 14 residues. The CDR3 is CASSLTASGNTIYF. The DNA of the CDR3 is TGCGCCAGCAGCCTGACCGCCTCTGGAAACACCATATATTTT.

The chain links TRBV20-1 to TRBJ2-7, with 7 bases that match TRBD1. This CDR3 spans 15 amino acids. Germline V gives CDR1 DFQATT, CDR2 SNEGSKA (reference sequence). V shed 5 bases and J 0 bases; nucleotides not matched to a gene: 10. The chain's CDR3 is CSAGPGTVTSYEQYF. Here the CDR3 DNA reads TGCAGTGCTGGGCCCGGGACAGTCACCTCCTACGAGCAGTACTTC.

The DNA of the CDR3 is TGCGCCAGCAGCCCGGGACTAGCGGGGGCGAGGGAGCAGTTCTTC. It yields the protein CASSPGLAGAREQFF. The genes are TRBV4-1 and TRBJ2-1; 14 bases fit TRBD2. The CDR3 spans 15 residues. Losses at the gene ends were 4 bases for V and 10 bases for J; bases not matched to a gene: 6. Looked up from germline, CDR1 is MGHRA and CDR2 is YSYEKL.

This clonotype has a handful of counts. The chain combines TRBV7-9 with TRBJ2-4; 7 bases fit TRBD1. This CDR3 is built from 19 residues. Trimming took 1 base from V and 2 from J; bases not matched to a gene: 14. The V gene's germline CDR1 is SEHNR and CDR2 FQNEAQ (reference sequence). CDR3 DNA: TGTGCCAGCAGCTTAGTCGCGTCGACCGACAGGGACACCAAAAACATTCAGTACTTC. Its translation: CASSLVASTDRDTKNIQYF.

This clonotype was seen a few times. The rearrangement links TRBV27 to TRBJ2-1; D not certain. The CDR3 loop spans 14 amino acids. Germline CDR1 reads MNHEY; CDR2 reads SMNVEV (reference sequence). V was pared by 5 bases and J by 7 bases, with 15 bases between. The CDR3 protein is CASSPSPGRNEQFF. The CDR3 DNA sequence: TGTGCCAGCAGTCCCTCCCCGGGTAGGAATGAGCAGTTCTTC.

This clonotype was recorded at least ten times. The V and J genes are TRBV6-1 and TRBJ1-2; 8 bases line up with TRBD1. The CDR3 loop spans 14 amino acids. Per the germline V gene, CDR1 is MNHNS and CDR2 is SASEGT. Losses at the gene ends were 7 bases for V and 8 bases for J; bases not matched to a gene: 12. The chain's CDR3 is CASNRGTGPPGYTF. In DNA, the CDR3 is TGTGCCAGCAACCGCGGGACAGGCCCCCCGGGCTACACCTTC.

The chain recombines TRBV18 with TRBJ1-4, with a possible D match to TRBD1 (6 bases). The ends were cut back, 5 bases at V and 7 bases at J, with 11 bases in the middle. There are 13 residues in the CDR3. Germline V gene sequence: CDR1 KGHSH, CDR2 LQKENI. DNA for the CDR3: TGTGCCAGCTCAGCAGGGGATGGTGAAAAACTGTTTTTT. It codes for CASSAGDGEKLFF.

The V and J genes are TRBV6-1 and TRBJ1-2, with TRBD1 matching over 7 bases. The junction had 10 bases not matched to a gene; V was cut back by 5 bases and J by 1 base. The CDR3 consists of 16 residues. Per the germline V gene, CDR1 is MNHNS and CDR2 is SASEGT. CDR3 loop: CASSRRTGSHNYGYTF. As DNA, the CDR3 is TGTGCCAGCAGTCGCCGGACAGGCTCTCATAACTATGGCTACACCTTC.

This clonotype turned up a few times. The J gene is TRBJ2-7, the V gene TRBV20-1, with TRBD1 identical over 8 bases. V shed 0 bases and J 1 base; nucleotides not matched to a gene: 2. The CDR3 is 14 amino acids. CDR1 and CDR2 (germline): DFQATT, SNEGSKA (reference sequence). The CDR3 DNA follows: TGCAGTGCTAGAGATCACAGGGGGTCCTACGAGCAGTACTTC. Its translation: CSARDHRGSYEQYF.

This clonotype was seen more than once but under ten times. J is TRBJ2-5 and V is TRBV20-1; 13 bases map to TRBD2. Germline CDR1 DFQATT, CDR2 SNEGSKA (reference sequence). V lost 6 bases and J lost 7; bases outside the gene matches: 14. This CDR3 region has 16 residues. Written as DNA, the CDR3 is TGCAGTGCCTCAAACGAACTAGCGGGGGGGCGGTGGACCCAGTACTTC. Its protein product is CSASNELAGGRWTQYF.

This clonotype was recorded many times. The chain carries TRBV4-2 and TRBJ2-1, with TRBD2 matching over 12 bases. V lost 6 bases and J lost 3; bases outside the gene matches: 0. CDR3 length: 14 residues. Germline CDR1 and CDR2: LGHNA and YNFKEQ. The CDR3: CASRTSGGYNEQFF. CDR3 nucleotide sequence: TGTGCCAGCAGGACTAGCGGGGGCTACAATGAGCAGTTCTTC.

This clonotype was picked up many times. V is TRBV5-6 and J is TRBJ2-7; 7 nucleotides line up with TRBD1. With V trimmed by 4 bases and J by 5 bases, 9 bases remained unmatched. CDR1 and CDR2 from the germline V gene are SGHDT and YYEEEE. The CDR3 has 14 amino acids. This CDR3 is CASSMRQGWNEQYF. DNA for the CDR3: TGTGCCAGCAGCATGAGACAGGGTTGGAACGAGCAGTACTTC. Full variable domain (remainder filled in from reference TRBV5-6 and TRBJ2-7): DAGVTQSPTHLIKTRGQQVTLRCSPKSGHDTVSWYQQALGQGPQFIFQYYEEEERQRGNFPDRFSGHQFPNYSSELNVNALLLGDSALYLCASSMRQGWNEQYFGPGTRLTVT.

The J gene is TRBJ2-2, the V gene TRBV10-3, with 10 bases matching TRBD1. Germline V gene lookup returns CDR1 ENHRY and CDR2 SYGVKD. The ends lost 7 bases at V and 2 bases at J; junction bases unmatched: 4. The length of the CDR3 is 15 residues. CDR3 DNA: TGTGCCATCAACGGACAGGGGGTTAACACCGGGGAGCTGTTTTTT. It codes for CAINGQGVNTGELFF.

This clonotype has a handful of counts. The CDR3 protein is CASSDAGTGKEYTIYF. Here the CDR3 DNA reads TGTGCCAGTAGTGACGCCGGGACAGGGAAAGAATACACCATATATTTT. The V and J genes are TRBV19 and TRBJ1-3, with 9 bases aligning to TRBD1. Looked up from germline, CDR1 is LNHDA and CDR2 is SQIVND (reference sequence). J gave up 8 bases and V 5 bases, and 13 bases lay outside the gene matches. This CDR3 has 16 amino acids.

The chain uses TRBV12-3 or TRBV12-4 and TRBJ2-5; D is unresolved. There are 14 residues in the CDR3. V was shortened by 11 bases and J by 0 bases, with 16 bases between the two germline ends. The CDR3 loop is CARLVGANQETQYF. Here the CDR3 DNA reads TGTGCCCGCCTCGTCGGCGCGAACCAAGAGACCCAGTACTTC.

This clonotype was seen a few times. The J gene is TRBJ1-6, the V gene TRBV7-9; 8 bases line up with TRBD1. The CDR3 contains 15 residues. V shed 5 bases and J 5 bases; nucleotides not matched to a gene: 5. CDR1 is SEHNR and CDR2 is FQNEAQ in the germline V gene (reference sequence). The CDR3 sequence is CASSPQGANNSPLHF. The CDR3 DNA sequence: TGTGCCAGCAGCCCTCAGGGGGCAAATAATTCACCCCTCCACTTT.

This clonotype was counted a few times. In DNA, the CDR3 is TGTGCCAGTAAGGATAGAGGCAATCAGCCCCAGCATTTT. Amino acid sequence: CASKDRGNQPQHF. J is TRBJ1-5 and V is TRBV19; D is unclear. Deletions cut 7 bases from V and 2 bases from J, with 9 bases between. The length of the CDR3 is 13 residues. Germline lookup yields CDR1 LNHDA and CDR2 SQIVND (reference sequence).